This TCR beta chain stems from a study of T cell responses to AZD1222 COVID-19 vaccine. Some clones are missing from TCRdb's copy, which holds only in-frame ones; the method was immunoSEQ multiplex PCR. The sample lists about 130,000 clones; roughly 91% were seen once. Remarks on this clone: Its antigen is not known.

V was pared by 7 bases and J by 8 bases, with 11 bases between. This CDR3 is built from 11 residues. General study points: The number of AZD1222 recipients seropositive at baseline was only five to seven. There were mostly white British donors and more females than males, and clonal diversity was possibly underestimated.

The specimen comprised peripheral blood, sampled on day 0 of AZD1222 vaccination. The receptor's source is an adult in good health. The chain is built from TRBV12-3 or TRBV12-4 and TRBJ1-2; possibly TRBD1 for D (5 bases). CDR3 in amino acids: CASNSGSGYTF. In DNA, the CDR3 is TGTGCCAGCAACTCAGGGAGCGGCTACACCTTC.